This TCR beta chain was recorded in a study of control samples from healthy donors and cancer patients. Unmatched junction bases numbered 12, after V lost 6 bases and J lost 4 bases. The CDR3 extends over 15 amino acids. Per the germline V gene, CDR1 is LNHDA and CDR2 is SQIVND (reference sequence). Some clones are missing from TCRdb's copy, which holds only in-frame ones; the method was immunoSEQ multiplex PCR. The data show about 120,000 clones, around 94% seen once. The rearrangement links TRBV19 to TRBJ2-7, with 7 nucleotides matching TRBD1. Sequenced sample: PBMCs. The clonotype was recovered from an older man with head and neck cancer. The CDR3 protein is CASRRAGDSPYEQYF. Here the CDR3 DNA reads TGTGCCAGTAGACGAGCCGGGGACAGCCCTTACGAGCAGTACTTC.